The present TCR beta chain was sequenced within a study of radiation and T cells in renal cell carcinoma. Study-level points and caveats: From baseline, blood top tumor clonotypes peaked at 2 weeks post-radiation.

Data came from immunoSEQ multiplex PCR; TCRdb stores just in-frame clones and leaves some out. The sample records 120,000 to 150,000 clones, roughly 90% being singletons. As regards this clone: The antigen remains undetermined.

CDR1 is MNHEY, CDR2 SVGAGI, per germline. The V end lost 0 bases, the J end lost 0 bases, and 6 bases lay between the germline ends. This CDR3 has 14 amino acids. Stated time point: blood 4 weeks post-SBRT, at nephrectomy. Treatment of the sample: 15 Gy SBRT to primary tumor, nephrectomy 4 weeks later. Nephrectomy followed 15 Gy stereotactic body radiation by 4 weeks. The V and J genes are TRBV6-5 and TRBJ2-7; the D is unclear. This receptor was taken from a woman in her fifties or sixties with renal cell carcinoma. Source: blood, taken from a patient whose treatment included radiotherapy and nephrectomy. This chain's CDR3 is CASSYSALSYEQYF. CDR3 nucleotides: TGTGCCAGCAGTTACTCGGCTCTCTCCTACGAGCAGTACTTC.